A single sample is the source of the 24 T cell receptor beta chains below, sequenced in a study of T cells in narcolepsy. The protocol was immunoSEQ multiplex PCR, while the TCRdb copy is restricted to in-frame clones and leaves out a portion. Of fewer than 40,000 clones listed, 82% are singletons. The sequenced sample consisted of CD45RA- memory CD4+ T cells from PBMCs. Every receptor here comes from a human donor with narcolepsy.

The gene calls are TRBV19 and TRBJ1-5, with no clear D. Germline V gene sequence: CDR1 LNHDA, CDR2 SQIVND (reference sequence). CDR3 size: 12 residues. V lost 3 bases and J 5 bases, leaving 5 bases between the germline ends. This CDR3 reads CASSILYQPQHF. CDR3 coding DNA: TGTGCCAGTAGTATTCTCTATCAGCCCCAGCATTTT.

This chain links TRBV18 with TRBJ2-2; the D gene is possibly TRBD2 (6 bases). CDR1 is KGHSH and CDR2 is LQKENI in the germline V gene. V was pared by 3 bases and J by 5 bases, with 10 bases between. CDR3 length: 14 amino acids. The CDR3 protein is CASSPPSVTGELFF. The CDR3 DNA is TGTGCCAGCTCACCGCCTAGCGTGACCGGGGAGCTGTTTTTT.

V is TRBV4-3 and J is TRBJ1-2; no reliable D call. V lost 0 bases and J 8 bases, leaving 13 bases between the germline ends. The CDR3 is made up of 14 amino acids. CDR1 is LGHNA and CDR2 is YSLEER in the germline V gene. CDR3 sequence reads: CASSQDDTQLGYTF. The DNA for the CDR3 is TGCGCCAGCAGCCAAGACGACACACAACTGGGCTACACCTTC.

This chain joins TRBV30 and TRBJ2-7; unclear D gene. The CDR3 is made up of 13 amino acids. Germline-derived CDR1 and CDR2 are GTSNPN and SVGIG (reference sequence). V shed 0 bases and J shed 5 bases, with 11 bases lying between them. DNA of the CDR3: TGTGCCTGGAGTGTTTATGTCCCGGACGAGCAGTACTTC. Residues: CAWSVYVPDEQYF.

The genes are TRBV5-1 and TRBJ2-1; 9 bases line up with TRBD1. CDR3 length: 16 residues. CDR1 is SGHRS, CDR2 YFSETQ, per germline. J was trimmed by 3 bases and V by 3 bases; bases with no gene match: 7. CDR3 in DNA: TGCGCCAGCAGCTCCGGGCGGGGACAGGGCTACAATGAGCAGTTCTTC. It yields the protein CASSSGRGQGYNEQFF.

The chain has TRBV5-1 and TRBJ2-3, with TRBD2 matching over 7 bases. CDR3 length: 17 residues. With V trimmed by 0 bases and J by 3 bases, 10 bases remained unmatched. The V gene's germline CDR1 is SGHRS and CDR2 YFSETQ. The CDR3 spells CASSLVMATSLTDTQYF. The CDR3 DNA follows: TGCGCCAGCAGCTTGGTTATGGCGACTAGCTTAACAGATACGCAGTATTTT.

The chain recombines TRBV7-3 with TRBJ2-1; D unclear. The V end lost 2 bases, the J end lost 5 bases, and 4 bases lay between the germline ends. The CDR3 covers 12 residues. CDR1 is SGHTA, CDR2 FQGTGA, per germline. The CDR3 reads CASSLQDNEQFF. Written as DNA, the CDR3 is TGTGCCAGCAGCTTACAAGACAATGAGCAGTTCTTC.

The chain is built from TRBV5-4 and TRBJ2-3; D ambiguous. The CDR3 is made up of 15 amino acids. V gave up 1 base and J gave up 4 bases, with 13 bases separating them. CDR1 SGHNT and CDR2 YYREEE come from the germline V gene (reference sequence). The CDR3 here is CASSLSGGLADTQYF. The DNA for the CDR3 is TGTGCCAGCAGCTTGTCGGGTGGCCTCGCAGATACGCAGTATTTT.

The chain joins TRBV6-5 to TRBJ2-5; TRBD1 might be the D (5 bases). The tail of the sequence fits TRBJ2-7 better, so the J call may be wrong. CDR1 is MNHEY, CDR2 SVGAGI, per germline. The CDR3 has 14 residues. In nucleotides, the CDR3 is TGTGCCAGCAGTTACTCGCAGGGATCCTACGAGCAGTACTTC. This translates into CASSYSQGSYEQYF.

The chain has TRBV14 and TRBJ2-3, with D perhaps TRBD1 (5 bases). The germline V and J ends were trimmed by 1 base and 0 bases, with 8 bases remaining between them. Per the germline V gene, CDR1 is SGHDN and CDR2 is FVKESK. The CDR3 spans 15 residues. The CDR3 DNA sequence: TGTGCCAGCAGCCAAGTACAGGCCAGCACAGATACGCAGTATTTT. The encoded protein is CASSQVQASTDTQYF.

The J gene is TRBJ1-2, the V gene TRBV5-1; no clear D. With 0 bases removed from V and 4 bases from J, the gap between germline ends came to 16 bases. The CDR3 has 16 amino acids. Germline values: CDR1 SGHRS, CDR2 YFSETQ. This CDR3 reads CASSLALDSDGYGYTF. DNA for the CDR3: TGCGCCAGCAGCTTGGCCCTCGACTCCGATGGCTATGGCTACACCTTC.

V usage is TRBV4-3 and J usage is TRBJ1-6, with no clear D. The V gene's germline CDR1 is LGHNA and CDR2 YSLEER. Trimming removed 1 base from V and 5 bases from J, with 15 bases in between. CDR3 length: 17 residues. In nucleotides, the CDR3 is TGCGCCAGCAGCCAAGGAACAGTTTACGGCGATAATTCACCCCTCCACTTT. Its protein product is CASSQGTVYGDNSPLHF.

This clone was recorded only once. This chain connects TRBV5-8 to TRBJ1-5, with D unclear. CDR1 SGHTS and CDR2 YDEGEE come from the germline V gene. The CDR3 runs 13 residues. Trimming took off 1 base at V and 4 bases at J, with 6 bases between the two ends. The DNA for the CDR3 is TGTGCCAGCAGCTTGTTAGGAAATCAGCCCCAGCATTTT. Its translation is CASSLLGNQPQHF.

This chain uses TRBV7-3 with TRBJ2-4; a weak D match, TRBD2 (6 bases). Trimming shortened V by 5 bases and J by 8 bases, and 13 bases separated the two germline ends. The germline CDR1 and CDR2 sequences are SGHTA and FQGTGA. CDR3 length: 13 residues. The chain's CDR3 is CASSLNGGDIQYF. The DNA for the CDR3 is TGTGCCAGCAGCCTAAATGGAGGGGACATTCAGTACTTC.

In its sample, this clone was seen once. The CDR3 DNA follows: TGTGCCAGCAGCCTAACTAGCGGGAGGGGCGATGAGCAGTTCTTC. Translating it yields CASSLTSGRGDEQFF. The chain has TRBV7-6 and TRBJ2-1; 13 bases agree with TRBD2. CDR1 is SGHVS, CDR2 FNYEAQ, per germline. The CDR3 covers 15 residues. The V and J ends lost 5 bases and 8 bases, in that order; junction bases with no gene match: 6.

The CDR3 DNA reads as TGTGCCAGCAGTTTGACAGGGCCCTCCTACAATGAGCAGTTCTTC. Translation: CASSLTGPSYNEQFF. The rearrangement links TRBV6-5 to TRBJ2-1, with 7 bases aligning to TRBD1. Germline V gives CDR1 MNHEY, CDR2 SVGAGI. There are 15 residues in the CDR3. V lost 4 bases to trimming and J lost 0 bases; unmatched junction nucleotides: 3.

This clone showed up just once. The identical CDR3 is also encoded by other nucleotide sequences in the sample. The chain links TRBV6-5 to TRBJ1-6, with D possibly being TRBD1 (5 bases). The CDR3 runs 13 residues. The germline gives CDR1 MNHEY, CDR2 SVGAGI. V dropped 6 bases and J dropped 6 bases, with 9 bases sitting between them. The CDR3 DNA sequence: TGTGCCAGCAGACGTGACAGTAATTCACCCCTCCACTTT. Its protein product is CASRRDSNSPLHF.

The genes are TRBV7-9 and TRBJ2-5; no definite D call. The CDR3 is 13 amino acids. The germline gives CDR1 SEHNR, CDR2 FQNEAQ (reference sequence). V was cut by 5 bases and J by 5 bases, with 12 bases left in between. The CDR3 loop is CASSPRPRETQYF. The DNA of the CDR3 is TGTGCCAGCAGCCCCCGACCCAGGGAGACCCAGTACTTC. The variable domain in full, completed from reference TRBV7-9 and TRBJ2-5, reads DTGVSQNPRHKITKRGQNVTFRCDPISEHNRLYWYRQTLGQGPEFLTYFQNEAQLEKSRLLSDRFSAERPKGSFSTLEIQRTEQGDSAMYLCASSPRPRETQYFGPGTRLLVL.

The chain recombines TRBV6-4 with TRBJ2-7; D is unclear. The end of the DNA fits TRBJ2-1 better, so the J call may be wrong. Per the germline V gene, CDR1 is MRHNA and CDR2 is SNTAGT. The CDR3 sequence is 13 residues long. The CDR3 protein is CASSAGPGGEQFF. The CDR3 DNA sequence: TGTGCCAGCAGTGCCGGACCCGGCGGTGAGCAGTTCTTC.

This clone was found a few times. The chain couples TRBV7-2 to TRBJ1-2; 10 bases fit TRBD1. V lost 4 bases to trimming and J lost 6 bases; unmatched junction nucleotides: 8. The CDR3 has 15 residues. The germline V gene encodes CDR1 SGHTA and CDR2 FQGNSA. This CDR3 reads CASSSRGDRGDGYTF. The CDR3 nucleotides read TGTGCCAGCAGCTCTAGGGGGGACAGGGGCGATGGCTACACCTTC.

The genes are TRBV19 and TRBJ1-4; D may be TRBD1 (5 bases). Germline V gene data show CDR1 as LNHDA and CDR2 as SQIVND (reference sequence). The CDR3 is made up of 15 amino acids. V shed 7 bases and J shed 9 bases, with 21 bases lying between them. The DNA of the CDR3 is TGTGCCAGTAAACCGGGCCCTAACCCGGGGCAAAAACTGTTTTTT. It yields the protein CASKPGPNPGQKLFF.

V is TRBV10-2 and J is TRBJ1-3, with 9 positions matching TRBD1. CDR1 WSHSY and CDR2 SAAADI come from the germline V gene. Unmatched junction bases numbered 1, after V lost 6 bases and J lost 4 bases. The CDR3 is 13 amino acids. The CDR3 sequence: CASRTGGGNTIYF. The CDR3 nucleotides are TGCGCCAGCAGAACAGGGGGCGGAAACACCATATATTTT.

The gene calls are TRBV11-2 and TRBJ2-1, with D possibly TRBD2 on 6 matching bases. V was clipped by 7 bases and J by 8 bases, with 9 bases between them. The CDR3 is 11 amino acids. Germline values: CDR1 SGHAT, CDR2 FQNNGV. CDR3 in amino acids: CASTERDEQFF. The DNA for the CDR3 is TGTGCCAGCACCGAGCGGGATGAGCAGTTCTTC.

A few counts support this clone. The gene calls are TRBV6-4 and TRBJ2-5; 10 positions match TRBD1. The CDR3 loop spans 14 amino acids. The trim removed 7 bases at V and 5 bases at J, leaving 7 bases unmatched. From germline, CDR1 is MRHNA and CDR2 SNTAGT. The CDR3 is CASTWGQGQETQYF. The CDR3 DNA sequence: TGTGCCAGCACTTGGGGACAGGGGCAGGAGACCCAGTACTTC.